These 11 T cell receptor beta chains share one sample of origin, sequenced in a study of blood T cell repertoires in COVID-19. Assay: immunoSEQ multiplex PCR; the TCRdb copy retains only in-frame clones and omits some. The data contain about 180,000 clones, around 83% of them singletons. The sequenced material came from PBMCs or T cells enriched from blood (not recorded which). The receptors were gathered from a man in his forties who had recovered from COVID-19.

V gene TRBV4-1 combines with J gene TRBJ2-7, with TRBD2 identical over 7 bases. The CDR3 is 12 amino acids. The germline V gene encodes CDR1 MGHRA and CDR2 YSYEKL. V shed 5 bases, J shed 4 bases, and the junction held 2 bases outside the gene matches. CDR3 loop: CASSGGGYEQYF. CDR3 nucleotide sequence: TGCGCCAGCAGCGGGGGAGGGTACGAGCAGTACTTC.

The chain recombines TRBV24-1 with TRBJ1-1; 7 nucleotides agree with TRBD1. The CDR3 length is 14 residues. V was pared by 7 bases and J by 5 bases, with 9 bases of the junction left unmatched. Germline lookup yields CDR1 KGHDR and CDR2 SFDVKD. The CDR3 is CATREGGLGTEAFF. The CDR3 DNA reads as TGTGCCACCAGAGAAGGGGGCTTGGGGACTGAAGCTTTCTTT.

CDR3 in DNA: TGTGCCAGCAGCGAAGGGGGACCCAGATACGATGAGCAGTTCTTC. Translated: CASSEGGPRYDEQFF. This rearrangement joins TRBV9 to TRBJ2-1, with a tentative D call TRBD1 (6 bases). Germline assignment: CDR1 SGDLS and CDR2 YYNGEE. V was clipped by 3 bases and J by 8 bases, with 18 bases between them. This CDR3 comprises 15 residues.

This chain connects TRBV6-5 to TRBJ2-7; a possible D gene is TRBD1 (6 bases). CDR1 MNHEY and CDR2 SVGAGI come from the germline V gene. This CDR3 is built from 15 residues. Trimming took 6 bases from V and 7 from J, leaving 22 bases between them. This CDR3 is CASRATSLGASEQYF. The CDR3 nucleotides read TGTGCCAGCAGAGCAACATCGTTGGGGGCGAGTGAGCAGTACTTC.

The J gene is TRBJ1-6, the V gene TRBV12-3 or TRBV12-4, with 7 bases that match TRBD1. Losses at the gene ends were 5 bases for V and 13 bases for J; bases not matched to a gene: 5. The CDR3 runs 12 residues. The CDR3 DNA is TGTGCCAGCAGTCGGACAGGCAATCCCCTCCACTTT. Translated: CASSRTGNPLHF.

CDR3 sequence: CASSLGGQHYGYTF. DNA for the CDR3: TGTGCCAGCAGCCTAGGGGGACAGCACTATGGCTACACCTTC. The chain uses TRBV27 and TRBJ1-2; 7 nucleotides match TRBD1. This CDR3 has 14 residues. Germline assignment: CDR1 MNHEY and CDR2 SMNVEV (reference sequence). With 6 bases clipped from V and 3 bases from J, the junction kept 7 bases outside the gene matches.

This chain connects TRBV5-6 to TRBJ1-6; tentatively, D is TRBD1 (5 bases). This CDR3 region has 14 residues. V lost 0 bases and J 4 bases, leaving 5 bases between the germline ends. CDR1 SGHDT and CDR2 YYEEEE come from the germline V gene. In DNA, the CDR3 is TGTGCCAGCAGCTTGGCAGGGTATAATTCACCCCTCCACTTT. It yields the protein CASSLAGYNSPLHF.

For the CDR3, the DNA is TGTGCCAGTAGTTTCGAGACACCCTCCTCTGGAAACACCATATATTTT. It encodes CASSFETPSSGNTIYF. J is TRBJ1-3 and V is TRBV19; D gene unclear. Germline V gene lookup returns CDR1 LNHDA and CDR2 SQIVND (reference sequence). The CDR3 spans 16 residues. V shed 5 bases and J shed 0 bases, with 14 bases lying between them.

The chain recombines TRBV5-1 with TRBJ2-1, with 7 bases matching TRBD1. Trimming took 5 bases from V and 8 from J; bases not matched to a gene: 4. CDR1 SGHRS and CDR2 YFSETQ come from the germline V gene. The CDR3 totals 12 residues. The CDR3 loop is CASRQGWDEQFF. The CDR3 DNA reads TGCGCCAGCAGACAGGGGTGGGATGAGCAGTTCTTC.

V is TRBV7-8 and J is TRBJ2-1; 11 nucleotides line up with TRBD2. This CDR3 region has 15 residues. Germline V lookup: CDR1 SGHVS, CDR2 FQNEAQ. After removal of 4 bases from V and 6 bases from J, the junction contained 5 bases not matched to a gene. CDR3 loop: CASSSSSGRSNEQFF. As DNA, the CDR3 is TGTGCCAGCAGCTCCTCTAGCGGGAGGAGCAATGAGCAGTTCTTC.

The chain employs TRBV6-6 and TRBJ2-7; TRBD2 matches at 9 bases. From germline, CDR1 is MNHNY and CDR2 SVGAGI (reference sequence). The CDR3 loop spans 14 amino acids. V was clipped by 4 bases and J by 3 bases; unmatched bases: 4. The CDR3 is CASSWASGNYEQYF. In nucleotides, the CDR3 is TGTGCCAGCAGTTGGGCTAGCGGGAACTACGAGCAGTACTTC.